This T cell receptor beta chain comes out of a study of OX40 agonist ivuxolimab in advanced cancers. V lost 1 base to trimming and J lost 3 bases, with 17 bases between them. Germline V lookup: CDR1 SGHRS, CDR2 YFSETQ. The CDR3 spans 16 residues. The data were produced by immunoSEQ multiplex PCR, yet TCRdb's version contains in-frame clones alone and is incomplete. This sample has 60,000 to 100,000 clones, with approximately 95% found just once. The chain recombines TRBV5-1 with TRBJ2-7; D may match TRBD1 or TRBD2 (5 bases each). The starting material was CD4+ or CD8+ T cells sorted from blood, obtained in a trial of the OX40 agonist ivuxolimab. This clonotype was obtained from an adult with an advanced solid tumor such as melanoma, head and neck, liver or kidney cancer. As DNA, the CDR3 is TGCGCCAGCAGCTTGACAACCCGGGACGGAATCTACGAGCAGTACTTC. Translation gives CASSLTTRDGIYEQYF. The full variable domain, with the rest looked up from reference TRBV5-1 and TRBJ2-7, is KAGVTQTPRYLIKTRGQQVTLSCSPISGHRSVSWYQQTPGQGLQFLFEYFSETQRNKGNFPGRFSGRQFSNSRSEMNVSTLELGDSALYLCASSLTTRDGIYEQYFGPGTRLTVT.